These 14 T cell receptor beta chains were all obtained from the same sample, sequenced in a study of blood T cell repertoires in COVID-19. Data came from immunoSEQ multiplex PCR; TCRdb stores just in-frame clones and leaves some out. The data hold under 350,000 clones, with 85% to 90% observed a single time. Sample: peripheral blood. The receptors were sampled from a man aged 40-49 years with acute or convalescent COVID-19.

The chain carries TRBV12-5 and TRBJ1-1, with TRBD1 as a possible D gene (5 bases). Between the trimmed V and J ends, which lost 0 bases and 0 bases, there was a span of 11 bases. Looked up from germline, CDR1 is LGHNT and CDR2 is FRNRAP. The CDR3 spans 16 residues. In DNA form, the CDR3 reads TGTGCTAGTGGTTTGGTACTGGGGCCGGTGAACACTGAAGCTTTCTTT. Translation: CASGLVLGPVNTEAFF.

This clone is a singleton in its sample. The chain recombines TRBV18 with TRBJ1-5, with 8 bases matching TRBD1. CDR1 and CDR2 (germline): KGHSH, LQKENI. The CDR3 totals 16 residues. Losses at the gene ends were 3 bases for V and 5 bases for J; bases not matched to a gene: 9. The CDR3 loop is CASSPQARGRDQPQHF. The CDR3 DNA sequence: TGTGCCAGCTCACCCCAGGCCAGGGGGCGGGATCAGCCCCAGCATTTT.

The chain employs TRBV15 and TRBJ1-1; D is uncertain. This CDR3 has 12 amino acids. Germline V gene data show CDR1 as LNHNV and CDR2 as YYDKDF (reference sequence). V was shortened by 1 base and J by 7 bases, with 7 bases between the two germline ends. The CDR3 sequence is CATSRVVGEAFF. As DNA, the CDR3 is TGTGCCACCAGCAGAGTGGTCGGTGAAGCTTTCTTT.

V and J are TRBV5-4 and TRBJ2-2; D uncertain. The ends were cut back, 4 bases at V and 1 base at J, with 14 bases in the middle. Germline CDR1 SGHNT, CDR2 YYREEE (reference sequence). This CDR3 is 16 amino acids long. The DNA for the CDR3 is TGTGCCAGCAGCCCGAAGACGTCGGGGAACACCGGGGAGCTGTTTTTT. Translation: CASSPKTSGNTGELFF.

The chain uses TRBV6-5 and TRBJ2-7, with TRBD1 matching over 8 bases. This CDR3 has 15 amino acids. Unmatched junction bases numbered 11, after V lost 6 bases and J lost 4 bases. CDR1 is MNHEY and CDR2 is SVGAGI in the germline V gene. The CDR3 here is CASSITGTGPYEQYF. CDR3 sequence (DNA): TGTGCCAGCAGCATAACCGGGACAGGTCCATACGAGCAGTACTTC.

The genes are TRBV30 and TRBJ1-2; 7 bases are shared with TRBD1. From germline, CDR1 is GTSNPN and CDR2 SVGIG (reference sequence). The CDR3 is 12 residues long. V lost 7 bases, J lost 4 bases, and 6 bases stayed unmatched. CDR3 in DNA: TGTGCCTATTATGGGACAGCCTATGGCTACACCTTC. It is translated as CAYYGTAYGYTF.

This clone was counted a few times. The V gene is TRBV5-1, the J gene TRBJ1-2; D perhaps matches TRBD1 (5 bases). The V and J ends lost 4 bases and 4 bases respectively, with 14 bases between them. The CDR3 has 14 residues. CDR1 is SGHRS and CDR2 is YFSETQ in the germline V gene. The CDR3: CASSLTTGVYGYTF. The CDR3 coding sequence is TGCGCCAGCAGCCTAACAACAGGAGTCTATGGCTACACCTTC.

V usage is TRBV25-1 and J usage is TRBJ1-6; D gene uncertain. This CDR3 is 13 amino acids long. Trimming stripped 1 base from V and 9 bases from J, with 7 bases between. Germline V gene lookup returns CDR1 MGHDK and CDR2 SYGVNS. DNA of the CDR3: TGTGCCAGCAGTGAATTCCGCGGTTCACCCCTCCACTTT. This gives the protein CASSEFRGSPLHF.

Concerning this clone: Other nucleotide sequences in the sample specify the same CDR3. CDR3 DNA sequence: TGTGCCTGGAGTGGGGGACACGACAATTCACCCCTCCACTTT. Its protein product is CAWSGGHDNSPLHF. The chain joins TRBV30 to TRBJ1-6; D may be TRBD1 (6 bases). V lost 1 base, J lost 7 bases, and 11 bases lay in between. The CDR3 runs to 14 residues. The V gene's germline CDR1 is GTSNPN and CDR2 SVGIG (reference sequence).

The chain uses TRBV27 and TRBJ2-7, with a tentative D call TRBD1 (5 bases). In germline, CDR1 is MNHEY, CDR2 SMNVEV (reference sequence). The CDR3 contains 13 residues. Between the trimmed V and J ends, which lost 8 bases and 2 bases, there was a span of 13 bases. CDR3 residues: CASSSGATYEQYF. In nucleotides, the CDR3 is TGTGCCAGCTCTTCTGGGGCCACCTACGAGCAGTACTTC.

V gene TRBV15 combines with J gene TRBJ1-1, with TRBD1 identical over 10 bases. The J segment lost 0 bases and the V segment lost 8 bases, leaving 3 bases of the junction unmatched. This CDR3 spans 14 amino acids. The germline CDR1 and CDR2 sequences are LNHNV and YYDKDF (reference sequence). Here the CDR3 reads CATGTGDLNTEAFF. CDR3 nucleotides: TGTGCCACCGGGACAGGGGACCTGAACACTGAAGCTTTCTTT.

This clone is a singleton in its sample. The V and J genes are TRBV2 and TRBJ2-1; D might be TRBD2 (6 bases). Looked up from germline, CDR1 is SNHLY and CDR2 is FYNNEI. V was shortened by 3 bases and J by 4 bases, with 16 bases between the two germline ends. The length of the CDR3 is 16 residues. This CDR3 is CASSDSGSGPYNEQFF. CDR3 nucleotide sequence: TGTGCCAGCAGTGATTCGGGGAGCGGGCCATACAATGAGCAGTTCTTC.

DNA of the CDR3: TGCAGTGCTAGTTGGCTTTCGAACACTGAAGCTTTCTTT. Translated, it gives CSASWLSNTEAFF. V usage is TRBV20-1 and J usage is TRBJ1-1, with unresolved D. The CDR3 totals 13 residues. V lost 3 bases and J lost 1, with 9 bases in between. Germline CDR1 is DFQATT and CDR2 is SNEGSKA (reference sequence).

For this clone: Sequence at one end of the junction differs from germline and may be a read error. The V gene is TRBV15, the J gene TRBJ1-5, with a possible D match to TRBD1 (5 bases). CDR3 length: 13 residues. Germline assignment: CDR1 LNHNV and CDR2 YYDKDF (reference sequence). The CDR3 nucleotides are TGTGCCACCGGCAGCAGGGACAATCAGCCCCAGCATTTT. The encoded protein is CATGSRDNQPQHF.